The clone carrying this TCR beta chain appeared many times. Its specificity is not known. Each cDNA held unique molecular identifiers, and template switching gave it a universal primer site. Each CDR3 protein gets one entry after TCRdb re-called the 5' RACE reads with MiXCR. The sample comprises approximately 680,000 distinct CDR3 sequences, 7% to 7.5% of which are singletons, and about 1.6% rests with the top ten. This CDR3 comprises 14 residues. J was trimmed by 3 bases and V by 6 bases; bases with no gene match: 4. All donors were healthy, and all were Caucasian. The data originate from a study of identical twins. The study, taken as a whole, reports: The conclusions drew on cross-sectional statistical analysis instead of tracking the same donors. Among monozygotic twins, out-of-frame TCR alpha sharing exceeded what models predicted.

In addition, the sample was reused for a study of yellow fever vaccine responses in identical twins.

The sequencing sample was made of PBMCs. The TCR was taken from a woman between 18 and 30 years old in good health. This rearrangement joins TRBV12-3 or TRBV12-4 to TRBJ1-4; 7 bases agree with TRBD1. The CDR3 reads CASRTGTANEKLFF. Written as DNA, the CDR3 is TGTGCCAGCAGGACCGGGACAGCTAATGAAAAACTGTTTTTT.